This T cell receptor beta chain was captured by sequencing in a study of tumor and adjacent non-tumor tissue in lung cancer. The wider study: Samples averaged about 4.3 million productive TCRbeta reads each. Points from the study as a whole: Tumor TCR diversity, when higher, was linked to shorter survival. Top 100 clones took a larger repertoire share in normal lung. Tumor tissue had significantly higher TCR diversity than normal lung.

A modified ARM-PCR protocol with three rounds of nested PCR amplified TCRbeta. TCRdb re-called the multiplex PCR reads with MiXCR, one entry per CDR3 protein. Among 200,000 to 250,000 distinct CDR3 sequences listed, 60% to 85% were seen once. With regard to this clonotype: Its specificity is not known.

The template was RNA from unsorted bulk tissue. The CDR3 has 15 amino acids. Trimming took 4 bases from V and 4 from J, leaving 14 bases between them. In germline, CDR1 is SGHDN, CDR2 FVKESK. The TCR sequence derives from a man in his fifties or sixties with non-small cell lung cancer. This chain connects TRBV14 to TRBJ2-4; a possible D gene is TRBD1 (6 bases). What was sequenced was lung tumor tissue. The CDR3 here is CASSPFQTGKNIQYF. The CDR3 region has the DNA TGTGCCAGCAGCCCTTTTCAAACAGGGAAAAACATTCAGTACTTC.